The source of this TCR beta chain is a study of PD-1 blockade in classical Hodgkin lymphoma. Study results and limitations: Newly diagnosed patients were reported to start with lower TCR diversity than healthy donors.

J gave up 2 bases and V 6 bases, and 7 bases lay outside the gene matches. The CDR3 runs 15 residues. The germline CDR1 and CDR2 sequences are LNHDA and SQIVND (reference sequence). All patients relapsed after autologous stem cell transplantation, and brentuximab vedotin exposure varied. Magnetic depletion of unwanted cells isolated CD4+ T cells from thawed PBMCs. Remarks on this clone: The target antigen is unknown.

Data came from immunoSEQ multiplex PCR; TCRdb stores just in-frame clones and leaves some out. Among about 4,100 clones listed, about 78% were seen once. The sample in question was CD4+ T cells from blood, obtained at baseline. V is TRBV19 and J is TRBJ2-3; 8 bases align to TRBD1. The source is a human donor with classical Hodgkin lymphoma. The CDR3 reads CASSPGTGVTDTQYF. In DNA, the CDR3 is TGTGCCAGTAGCCCCGGGACAGGAGTCACAGATACGCAGTATTTT. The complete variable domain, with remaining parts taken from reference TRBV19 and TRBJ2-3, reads DGGITQSPKYLFRKEGQNVTLSCEQNLNHDAMYWYRQDPGQGLRLIYYSQIVNDFQKGDIAEGYSVSREKKESFPLTVTSAQKNPTAFYLCASSPGTGVTDTQYFGPGTRLTVL.